A few counts support the clone carrying this TCR beta chain. Its target is not known. The junction departs from the called germline gene at one end, perhaps through a read error. TCRdb called the reads again in MiXCR, with one record for every CDR3 protein. The table has approximately 170,000 distinct CDR3 sequences, roughly 15% seen once. These data are taken from a study of T cell repertoires in cytomegalovirus infection. Background on the study: Public TCR beta signatures indicated both CMV infection and matching HLA type. General study findings and limits: It was HLA-C-restricted CMV-specific TCR beta clonotypes that dominated the response ex vivo. There were carriers of CMV plus the relevant HLA, and cumulative public TCR beta family frequency identified them.

CDR3 length equals 14 residues. Germline CDR1 and CDR2: SQVTM and ANQGSEA. Sequenced sample: CD8+ T cells from PBMCs. This receptor was obtained from a human donor in good health (CMV status not recorded). Some clones in this sample may be carry-over from other donors' samples. V gene TRBV29-1 combines with J gene TRBJ2-2; D may be TRBD2 (6 bases). The CDR3 sequence is CSFDAGIGTGELFF. The CDR3 region has the DNA TGCAGCTTTGACGCGGGAATAGGAACCGGGGAGCTGTTTTTT.